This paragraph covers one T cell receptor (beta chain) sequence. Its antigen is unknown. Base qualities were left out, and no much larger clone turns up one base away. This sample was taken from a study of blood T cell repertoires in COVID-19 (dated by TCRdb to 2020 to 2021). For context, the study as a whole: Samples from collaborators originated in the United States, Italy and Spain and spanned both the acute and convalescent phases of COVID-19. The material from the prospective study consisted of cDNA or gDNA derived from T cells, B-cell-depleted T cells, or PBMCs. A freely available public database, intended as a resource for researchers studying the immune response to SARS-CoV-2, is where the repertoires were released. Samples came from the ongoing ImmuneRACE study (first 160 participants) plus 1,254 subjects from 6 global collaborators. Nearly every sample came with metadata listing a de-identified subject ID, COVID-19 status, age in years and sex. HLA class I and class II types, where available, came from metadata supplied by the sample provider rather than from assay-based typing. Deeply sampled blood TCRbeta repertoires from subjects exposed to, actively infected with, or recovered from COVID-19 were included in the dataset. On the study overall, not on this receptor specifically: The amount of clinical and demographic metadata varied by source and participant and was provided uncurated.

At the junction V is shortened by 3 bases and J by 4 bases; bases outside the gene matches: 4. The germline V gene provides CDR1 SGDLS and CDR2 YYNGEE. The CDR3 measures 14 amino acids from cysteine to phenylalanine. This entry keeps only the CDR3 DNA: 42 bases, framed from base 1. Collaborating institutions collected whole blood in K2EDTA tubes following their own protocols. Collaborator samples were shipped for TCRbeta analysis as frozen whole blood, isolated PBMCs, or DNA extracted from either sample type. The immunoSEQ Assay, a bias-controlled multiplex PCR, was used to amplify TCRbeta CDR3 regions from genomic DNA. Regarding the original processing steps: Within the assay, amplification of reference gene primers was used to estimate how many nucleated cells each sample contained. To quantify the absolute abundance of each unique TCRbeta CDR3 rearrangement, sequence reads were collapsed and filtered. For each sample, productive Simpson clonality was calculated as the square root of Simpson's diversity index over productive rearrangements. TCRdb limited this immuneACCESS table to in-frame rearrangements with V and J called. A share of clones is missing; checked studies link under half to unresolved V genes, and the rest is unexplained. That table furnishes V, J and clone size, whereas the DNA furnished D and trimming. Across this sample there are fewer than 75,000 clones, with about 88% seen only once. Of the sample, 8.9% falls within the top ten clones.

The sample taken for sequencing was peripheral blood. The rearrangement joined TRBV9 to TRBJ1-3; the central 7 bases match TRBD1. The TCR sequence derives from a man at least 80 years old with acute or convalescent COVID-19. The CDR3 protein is CASSAPGQGNTIYF. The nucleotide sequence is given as TGTGCCAGCAGCGCCCCGGGACAGGGAAACACCATATATTTT.